The next 5 T cell receptor beta chains were all read from a single sample in a study of vaccination and CD4 T cells after COVID-19. No antigen is known for these receptors. The treatment was: approximately 9-day PBMC culture with coronavirus spike peptide pools or control peptides (ViraFEST assay). Once obtained from cultured CD4+ T cells, the DNA was sequenced using the Oncomine TCR Beta short-read assay. TCRdb re-called the PCR reads with MiXCR, one entry per CDR3 protein. The sample includes roughly 13,000 distinct CDR3 sequences, over 50% of them seen just once. Specimen: CD4+ T cells from blood, cultured in vitro. These receptors all come from a human donor who had recovered from COVID-19.

The chain carries TRBV2 and TRBJ2-3, with 8 bases that match TRBD1. CDR1 and CDR2 from the germline V gene are SNHLY and FYNNEI. The CDR3 length is 15 residues. The V and J ends lost 3 bases and 2 bases, in that order; junction bases with no gene match: 4. In DNA, the CDR3 is TGTGCCAGCAGTGAGGACAGGGCAATCACAGATACGCAGTATTTT. Translated, it gives CASSEDRAITDTQYF.

This clonotype was seen a single time. The gene calls are TRBV2 and TRBJ2-5; 9 bases map to TRBD1. The trim removed 6 bases at V and 5 bases at J, leaving 13 bases unmatched. CDR3 size: 16 residues. CDR1 and CDR2 (germline): SNHLY, FYNNEI. This chain's CDR3 is CASRLGTGMSQETQYF. Here the CDR3 DNA reads TGTGCCAGCAGACTTGGGACAGGGATGAGTCAGGAGACCCAGTACTTC.

This clonotype was picked up a small number of times. The chain joins TRBV18 to TRBJ1-1, with D perhaps matching TRBD1 (6 bases). The CDR3 runs 16 residues. In germline, CDR1 is KGHSH, CDR2 LQKENI. Trimming removed 3 bases at V and 2 bases at J, with 16 bases between. CDR3 sequence (DNA): TGTGCCAGCTCACCTAATATGAGGGGGGCAAACACTGAAGCTTTCTTT. Its translation is CASSPNMRGANTEAFF.

This chain connects TRBV5-1 to TRBJ2-3; 7 bases map to TRBD2. This CDR3 spans 16 amino acids. CDR1 SGHRS and CDR2 YFSETQ come from the germline V gene. Trimming cost V 0 bases and J 0 bases; bases outside gene matches: 4. The CDR3 sequence is CASSLVGRKSTDTQYF. In DNA form, the CDR3 reads TGCGCCAGCAGCTTGGTCGGGAGGAAAAGCACAGATACGCAGTATTTT.

This chain uses TRBV7-9 with TRBJ2-1; D is tentatively TRBD1 or TRBD2 (5 bases each). The CDR3 sequence is 12 residues long. The V end was cut by 6 bases, the J end by 9 bases, with 12 bases between. Germline CDR1 is SEHNR and CDR2 is FQNEAQ (reference sequence). As DNA, the CDR3 is TGTGCCAGCAGTAAAAGTGGGGGTGAGCAGTTCTTC. This gives the protein CASSKSGGEQFF.